The TCR beta chain described here comes from a study of regulatory T cells in long-lasting Graves disease. For TCR beta, libraries came from iRepertoire HTBI primers and Arm-PCR of CDR3 regions. The authors' processing: Across the samples, identification revealed 55 to 80 TRBV and about 15 TRBJ segments. TCRdb re-derived calls from the multiplex PCR reads in MiXCR, one entry per CDR3 protein. The V and J calls reflect TCRdb's pipeline rather than the authors' work. The sample has approximately 290,000 distinct CDR3 sequences, more than 20% seen once. As for time point: persistent/refractory GD, antithyroid drugs over 5 years with positive TRAb. RNA isolated from PBMCs was used to make the TCR library. Staff took roughly 8.1 milliliters of peripheral blood and put it into EDTA tubes. General study points: There were preferences for TRBV28, TRBJ1-2 and TRBJ2-5 in persistent disease.

As regards this clonotype: Antigen: not known.

Germline V CDR1 and CDR2: MNHNS, SASEGT. With 6 bases clipped from V and 3 bases from J, the junction kept 9 bases outside the gene matches. CDR3 size: 17 residues. The chain carries TRBV6-1 and TRBJ2-6; the match to TRBD1 covers 9 bases. The receptor was derived from a female donor with Graves disease. The sample consisted of peripheral blood mononuclear cells (PBMCs), taken when the disease was refractory, from a patient treated with antithyroid drugs. CDR3 in DNA: TGTGCCAGCAGACCTACAGGGGGCGCGGGTGGGGCCAACGTCCTGACTTTC. It is translated as CASRPTGGAGGANVLTF.